Listed below are T cell receptor beta chains from one sample, sequenced in a study of Graves' ophthalmopathy and Graves' hyperthyroidism. A single record per CDR3 protein comes from TCRdb applying MiXCR to the multiplex PCR reads. The sample shows about 1.1 million distinct CDR3 sequences, about 38% of them seen only once. Sequenced material: peripheral blood or thyroid tissue (not recorded which). The receptor set was obtained from an adult man with Graves' hyperthyroidism. CDR3s include the opening cysteine and the closing phenylalanine or tryptophan. The order of the fields is CDR3 length, D gene, V gene, clone size, J gene, CDR3 protein, CDR3 DNA. The D gene is left open where the match is weak. Clone size is shown for a subset of rows, as once, few, many or a class of expanded clone.

>13|NA|TRBV11-2|NA|TRBJ1-6
CASTSEFGPPLHF
TGTGCCAGCACGTCGGAGTTTGGGCCACCCCTCCACTTT
>14|TRBD1|TRBV7-2|NA|TRBJ1-1
CASSLGTGYVGAFF
TGTGCCAGCAGCTTAGGGACAGGGTACGTTGGAGCTTTCTTT
>14|TRBD1|TRBV6-5|many|TRBJ1-5
CASRYRQGRQPQHF
TGTGCCAGCAGATACCGACAGGGAAGGCAGCCCCAGCATTTT
>16|NA|TRBV20-1|NA|TRBJ2-7
CSASSSDWNPGYEQYF
TGCAGTGCCAGCAGCTCCGACTGGAACCCGGGGTACGAGCAGTACTTC
>13|NA|TRBV19|few|TRBJ1-3
CASSIGRRNTIYF
TGTGCCAGTAGTATCGGGCGGCGAAACACCATATATTTT
>15|TRBD1|TRBV15|NA|TRBJ1-1
CATRRRGRGLSEAFF
TGTGCCACCAGACGCAGAGGCAGGGGGCTGAGTGAAGCTTTCTTT
>13|NA|TRBV20-1|NA|TRBJ2-6
CSARDPKANVLTF
TGCAGTGCTAGGGATCCCAAGGCCAACGTCCTGACTTTC
>15|NA|TRBV9|many|TRBJ1-5
CASSGGGAANQPQHF
TGTGCCAGCAGCGGGGGGGGGGCGGCCAATCAGCCCCAGCATTTT
>16|TRBD2|TRBV6-5|few|TRBJ2-7
CASSFVSGGPAGEQYF
TGTGCCAGCAGTTTTGTTAGCGGGGGGCCTGCCGGCGAGCAGTACTTC
>13|NA|TRBV29-1|many|TRBJ1-5
CSAGRGPNQPQHF
TGCAGCGCCGGCAGGGGCCCCAATCAGCCCCAGCATTTT